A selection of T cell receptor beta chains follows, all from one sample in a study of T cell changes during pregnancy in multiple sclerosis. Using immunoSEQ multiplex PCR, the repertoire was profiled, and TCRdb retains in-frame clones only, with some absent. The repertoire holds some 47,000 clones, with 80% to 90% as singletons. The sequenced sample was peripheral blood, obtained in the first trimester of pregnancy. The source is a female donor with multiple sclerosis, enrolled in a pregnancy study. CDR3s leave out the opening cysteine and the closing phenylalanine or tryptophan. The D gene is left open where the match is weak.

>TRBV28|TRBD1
ASSSPGQRYQETQY
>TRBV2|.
ASATEAGNTIY
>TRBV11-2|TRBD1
ASSRGPNPFYNEQF
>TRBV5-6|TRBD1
ASSPWDSGYT
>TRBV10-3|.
ATRRDTEAF
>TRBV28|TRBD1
ASSPYRGYTGELF
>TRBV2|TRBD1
ASSAIRDSNGAF
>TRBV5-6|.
ASSNTGNSPLH
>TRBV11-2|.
ASSLGSYSGANVLT
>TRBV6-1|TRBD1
ASSEIRTGNYGYT
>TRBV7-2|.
ASSRRGISSTDTQY
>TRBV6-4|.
ASSEAGGTDTQY
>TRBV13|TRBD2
ASSPRLASYEQY
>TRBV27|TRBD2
ASSLFPTSGGAPEQY
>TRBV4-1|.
ASSPWPTDTQY
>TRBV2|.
ASSEGWNYGANVLT
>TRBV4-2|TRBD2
ASSQRLAGVEQF